The 28 T cell receptor beta chains presented below share a single source sample, sequenced in a study of tumor-infiltrating lymphocytes in glioblastoma multiforme. Multiple V-beta primers and a C-beta primer amplified TCRB from RNA. Using its own MiXCR run on the multiplex PCR reads, TCRdb lists one record per CDR3 protein. Among approximately 15,000 distinct CDR3 sequences listed, 65% to 80% were seen once. Sequenced material: brain tumor tissue. The receptors were gathered from a male donor with glioblastoma.

In the case of this clonotype: In this CDR3 the conserved last residue, phenylalanine or tryptophan, is missing, so a read error is likely. V and J are TRBV4-1 and TRBJ1-1; D call uncertain. The germline CDR1 and CDR2 sequences are MGHRA and YSYEKL. This CDR3 is 13 amino acids long. CDR3 sequence: CASIQEISTEAFV. The CDR3 nucleotides read TGCGCCAGCATCCAAGAGATTTCCACTGAAGCTTTCGTT.

The V gene is TRBV29-1, the J gene TRBJ2-5; 8 positions agree with TRBD1. With V trimmed by 3 bases and J by 5 bases, 5 bases remained unmatched. The germline gives CDR1 SQVTM, CDR2 ANQGSEA. CDR3 size: 13 residues. The CDR3 loop is CSVDDRGLETQYF. Here the CDR3 DNA reads TGCAGCGTTGATGACAGGGGATTGGAGACCCAGTACTTC.

Regarding this clonotype: One end of the junction fails to match germline, which may point to a read error. V and J are TRBV20-1 and TRBJ2-4; 10 bases match TRBD1. There are 19 residues in the CDR3. Germline CDR1 is DFQATT and CDR2 is SNEGSKA (reference sequence). In nucleotides, the CDR3 is TGCAGTGTTAGAGACCCGGACAGGGGGTTTCGGAAAGCCAAAGACATTCAGTACTTC. This gives the protein CSVRDPDRGFRKAKDIQYF.

The chain joins TRBV6-1 to TRBJ2-7, with 7 nucleotides matching TRBD1. This CDR3 comprises 15 residues. J gave up 0 bases and V 6 bases, and 8 bases lay outside the gene matches. Germline CDR1 and CDR2: MNHNS and SASEGT. The CDR3 sequence is CASRPGTAFSYEQYF. The DNA for the CDR3 is TGTGCCAGCAGGCCGGGGACAGCTTTCTCCTACGAGCAGTACTTC.

A note on this clonotype: Its ends do not fully match the called genes, so a read error is possible. This chain connects TRBV11-2 to TRBJ2-3; D possibly corresponds to TRBD2 (5 bases). CDR1 is SGHAT, CDR2 FQNNGV, per germline. CDR3 length: 17 residues. DNA of the CDR3: TGTGCCAGCAGCTTAGATCCTACAAACACTAGTACAGATATGCAGTATTTT. It codes for CASSLDPTNTSTDMQYF. The full variable domain, completed using reference TRBV11-2 and TRBJ2-3, is EAGVAQSPRYKIIEKRQSVAFWCNPISGHATLYWYQQILGQGPKLLIQFQNNGVVDDSQLPKDRFSAERLKGVDSTLKIQPAKLEDSAVYLCASSLDPTNTSTDMQYFGPGTRLTVL.

This clonotype is labeled as medium-sized. The V and J genes are TRBV20-1 and TRBJ2-5; D perhaps matches TRBD1 (5 bases). V was clipped by 5 bases and J by 1 base, with 11 bases between them. The germline V gene has CDR1 DFQATT and CDR2 SNEGSKA (reference sequence). The CDR3 spans 13 residues. This CDR3 reads CSAPRQPQETQYF. CDR3 bases: TGCAGTGCTCCTCGACAGCCCCAAGAGACCCAGTACTTC.

A word on this clonotype: In this CDR3 the conserved last residue, phenylalanine or tryptophan, is missing, so a read error is likely. The chain links TRBV30 to TRBJ2-1; no clear D gene. V lost 0 bases to trimming and J lost 12 bases, with 12 bases between them. Germline CDR1 and CDR2: GTSNPN and SVGIG (reference sequence). The CDR3 spans 12 residues. Here the CDR3 DNA reads TGTGCCTGGAGTGTACGTGAATCGGTGCAGTTCCTC. It encodes CAWSVRESVQFL.

Comment on this clonotype: One end of the junction fails to match germline, which may point to a read error. The chain is built from TRBV11-2 and TRBJ2-1; no reliable D call. CDR3 size: 12 residues. Germline CDR1 SGHAT, CDR2 FQNNGV. This CDR3 reads CASGFGYNEQFF. The CDR3 DNA sequence: TGTGCCAGCGGCTTCGGCTACAATGAGCAGTTCTTC.

The chain combines TRBV9 with TRBJ2-3, with D possibly being TRBD2 (5 bases). V gave up 3 bases and J gave up 0 bases, with 8 bases separating them. The CDR3 runs 14 residues. Germline assignment: CDR1 SGDLS and CDR2 YYNGEE. This CDR3 reads CASSGGLSTDTQYF. The DNA for the CDR3 is TGTGCCAGCAGCGGCGGACTGAGCACAGATACGCAGTATTTT.

The rearrangement uses TRBV29-1 and TRBJ2-7, with 7 bases aligning to TRBD2. V lost 1 base, J lost 5 bases, and 8 bases stayed unmatched. This CDR3 region has 14 residues. Germline CDR1 reads SQVTM; CDR2 reads ANQGSEA. This CDR3 is CSVEVPGRLHEQYF. In DNA form, the CDR3 reads TGCAGCGTTGAAGTTCCCGGGAGGTTGCACGAGCAGTACTTC.

This clonotype was detected only once. Relative to the germline gene, one junction end is altered; a read error may explain this. The rearrangement joins TRBV6-2 or TRBV6-3 to TRBJ2-7; unclear D gene. This CDR3 spans 13 amino acids. The germline V gene encodes CDR1 MNHEY and CDR2 SVGEGT. The CDR3 here is CARSYRENDEQYF. The CDR3, as DNA: TGTGCCAGGAGTTACCGTGAAAACGACGAGCAGTACTTC.

The chain is built from TRBV11-2 and TRBJ1-2, with D maybe TRBD1 (5 bases). Trimming pared 10 bases from V and 8 bases from J, leaving 17 bases between. Germline assignment: CDR1 SGHAT and CDR2 FQNNGV. The CDR3 loop spans 12 amino acids. CDR3 nucleotide sequence: TGTGCCACCTCACCGGGCTGGGGCGGCTACACCTTC. Residues: CATSPGWGGYTF. The whole variable domain, remainder taken from reference TRBV11-2 and TRBJ1-2, is EAGVAQSPRYKIIEKRQSVAFWCNPISGHATLYWYQQILGQGPKLLIQFQNNGVVDDSQLPKDRFSAERLKGVDSTLKIQPAKLEDSAVYLCATSPGWGGYTFGSGTRLTVV.

By frequency in the sample, this clonotype is medium-sized. The chain uses TRBV6-5 and TRBJ1-4; maybe TRBD1 (6 bases). This CDR3 is 15 amino acids long. Germline V lookup: CDR1 MNHEY, CDR2 SVGAGI. Between the trimmed V and J ends, which lost 2 bases and 4 bases, there was a span of 11 bases. The CDR3, as DNA: TGTGCCAGCAGTTACACTACAGGGATTAATGAAAAACTGTTTTTT. Protein: CASSYTTGINEKLFF.

This chain joins TRBV11-2 and TRBJ1-5; tentative D call: TRBD1 (6 bases). This CDR3 is built from 13 residues. CDR1 SGHAT and CDR2 FQNNGV come from the germline V gene. The DNA for the CDR3 is TGTTCCTGCAGCTCACTGATGGACAGTAGCCAGCATTTT. It yields the protein CSCSSLMDSSQHF.

Many counts were recorded for this clonotype. This sequence joins TRBV30 and TRBJ2-7; D perhaps matches TRBD2 (6 bases). The germline V gene has CDR1 GTSNPN and CDR2 SVGIG (reference sequence). Trimming shortened V by 5 bases and J by 4 bases, and 9 bases separated the two germline ends. The CDR3 is 11 residues long. CDR3 in amino acids: CAWGTLYEQYF. The CDR3 DNA reads TGTGCCTGGGGGACTCTATACGAGCAGTACTTC.

Regarding this clonotype: A read error may explain this, as a much larger clone is one base away. The chain is built from TRBV29-1 and TRBJ2-5; 8 positions agree with TRBD1. This CDR3 contains 15 residues. Germline CDR1 and CDR2: SQVTM and ANQGSEA. V lost 3 bases and J lost 5; bases outside the gene matches: 11. The CDR3, as DNA: TGCAGCGTTGATTTGCAGGGGGCGGTATGGGAGACCCAGTACTTC. Translated, it gives CSVDLQGAVWETQYF.

The chain joins TRBV5-4 to TRBJ2-2, with D possibly being TRBD1 (6 bases). The CDR3 contains 15 residues. Trimming cost V 1 base and J 4 bases, with 11 bases left between them. The V gene's germline CDR1 is SGHNT and CDR2 YYREEE (reference sequence). The CDR3 DNA sequence: TGTGCCAGCAGCTTGACAGGGCAAGCCACCGGGGAGCTGTTTTTT. Translating gives CASSLTGQATGELFF. Complete variable domain (other parts from reference TRBV5-4 and TRBJ2-2): ETGVTQSPTHLIKTRGQQVTLRCSSQSGHNTVSWYQQALGQGPQFIFQYYREEENGRGNFPPRFSGLQFPNYSSELNVNALELDDSALYLCASSLTGQATGELFFGEGSRLTVL.

The genes are TRBV29-1 and TRBJ1-1; D is unclear. Looked up from germline, CDR1 is SQVTM and CDR2 is ANQGSEA. V lost 7 bases and J 1 base, leaving 13 bases between the germline ends. This CDR3 comprises 13 residues. The CDR3 DNA is TGCAGCGCTGGGAGCCCAGAGAACACTGAAGCTTTCTTT. It specifies CSAGSPENTEAFF.

As regards this clonotype: Without the conserved terminal phenylalanine or tryptophan, this CDR3 likely stems from a read error. V is TRBV20-1 and J is TRBJ2-3; weak D call: TRBD1 (6 bases). Germline loops: CDR1 DFQATT, CDR2 SNEGSKA (reference sequence). CDR3 length equals 15 residues. V was shortened by 6 bases and J by 10 bases, with 26 bases between the two germline ends. The CDR3 DNA sequence: TGCAGTGCCCTACGTACAGGGACGACCCTTAATGCGCAGTATCTT. Residues: CSALRTGTTLNAQYL.

This clonotype was observed at least ten times. The chain recombines TRBV20-1 with TRBJ1-3; D is undetermined. The germline V gene has CDR1 DFQATT and CDR2 SNEGSKA (reference sequence). V gave up 3 bases and J gave up 0 bases, with 6 bases separating them. This CDR3 has 13 amino acids. In DNA form, the CDR3 reads TGCAGTGCTAGGTATCTCTCTGGAAACACCATATATTTT. It specifies CSARYLSGNTIYF.

A note on this clonotype: At one end the junction does not follow the germline gene, possibly because of a read error. For the CDR3, the DNA is TGTGCCTGCAGTTACTGGACAGGGAAAAACTATGGCTACACCTTC. This encodes CACSYWTGKNYGYTF. The chain links TRBV6-6 to TRBJ1-2, with 8 bases fitting TRBD1. In germline, CDR1 is MNHNY, CDR2 SVGAGI (reference sequence). The CDR3 loop spans 15 amino acids.

About this clonotype: It is likely a read error, because the conserved phenylalanine at the end of the CDR3 is missing. V is TRBV20-1 and J is TRBJ2-2, with D tentatively TRBD1 (6 bases). The CDR3 extends over 16 amino acids. Germline CDR1 and CDR2: DFQATT and SNEGSKA (reference sequence). DNA of the CDR3: TGCAGTGCTAACAGGGTGGACGGGGCGAATACCGGGGAGCTGTTTTTA. Translated: CSANRVDGANTGELFL.

This clonotype was observed at least ten times. The J gene is TRBJ1-2, the V gene TRBV29-1; no clear D gene. The CDR3 contains 12 residues. Per the germline V gene, CDR1 is SQVTM and CDR2 is ANQGSEA. Trimming shortened V by 0 bases and J by 10 bases, and 12 bases separated the two germline ends. This CDR3 is CSVEDGPVYYTF. The DNA of the CDR3 is TGCAGCGTTGAAGATGGCCCGGTTTACTACACCTTC.

V is TRBV14 and J is TRBJ2-7; 12 nucleotides match TRBD2. The germline V gene encodes CDR1 SGHDN and CDR2 FVKESK. V shed 4 bases and J 3 bases; nucleotides not matched to a gene: 4. The CDR3 spans 15 residues. CDR3 nucleotide sequence: TGTGCCAGCAGCCCCCGACTAGCGGGAGACTACGAGCAGTACTTC. This translates into CASSPRLAGDYEQYF.

Note on this clonotype: This may be a read error: a much more frequent sequence differs by one nucleotide. The conserved final phenylalanine or tryptophan is absent from the CDR3, which likely points to a read error. The J gene is TRBJ2-7, the V gene TRBV5-1; D gene ambiguous. The CDR3 is 8 amino acids. Trimming removed 9 bases from V and 3 bases from J, with 1 base in between. Germline assignment: CDR1 SGHRS and CDR2 YFSETQ. Here the CDR3 reads CANYEQYS. CDR3 coding DNA: TGCGCCAACTACGAGCAGTACTCC.

Worth noting for this clonotype: The conserved closing phenylalanine or tryptophan is absent in this CDR3, likely reflecting a read error. The chain is built from TRBV30 and TRBJ1-4; D is undetermined. The germline gives CDR1 GTSNPN, CDR2 SVGIG (reference sequence). The V and J ends lost 1 base and 5 bases respectively, with 11 bases between them. CDR3 length equals 14 residues. CDR3 sequence: CAWSEFRANEKLFL. The CDR3 coding sequence is TGTGCCTGGAGTGAGTTTCGGGCAAATGAAAAACTGTTTCTT.

Concerning this clonotype itself: Since the CDR3 does not end with the conserved phenylalanine or tryptophan, this likely comes from a read error. In DNA form, the CDR3 reads TGCAGTGCTAGGGATTCTAGCGTTAGCTCCTACAATGAGCAGTTCTCC. Translated: CSARDSSVSSYNEQFS. The chain has TRBV20-1 and TRBJ2-1; a weak D match, TRBD2 (6 bases). The germline V and J ends were trimmed by 3 bases and 0 bases, with 15 bases remaining between them. Germline assignment: CDR1 DFQATT and CDR2 SNEGSKA (reference sequence). CDR3 length: 16 amino acids.

This chain uses TRBV6-5 with TRBJ1-5; D gene uncertain. Germline V gene lookup returns CDR1 MNHEY and CDR2 SVGAGI. V was shortened by 3 bases and J by 5 bases, with 8 bases between the two germline ends. The CDR3 covers 13 residues. The chain's CDR3 is CASSYSRYQPQHF. CDR3 nucleotides: TGTGCCAGCAGTTATTCGCGGTATCAGCCCCAGCATTTT.